The 16 T cell receptor beta chains below come from one sample, sequenced in a study of blood T cell repertoires in COVID-19. The protocol was immunoSEQ multiplex PCR, while the TCRdb copy is restricted to in-frame clones and leaves out a portion. The sample yields 85,000 to 110,000 clones, approximately 89% seen once. The sample consisted of peripheral blood. Receptors were obtained from a woman older than 75 in a cohort sampled during active COVID-19.

The chain links TRBV7-2 to TRBJ2-7; 7 bases are shared with TRBD2. CDR3 size: 12 residues. Germline assignment: CDR1 SGHTA and CDR2 FQGNSA. Trimming took 5 bases from V and 7 from J; bases not matched to a gene: 5. This CDR3 is CASSRLAGEQYF. The CDR3 DNA follows: TGTGCCAGCAGCCGACTAGCTGGTGAGCAGTACTTC.

The chain recombines TRBV14 with TRBJ2-5; 11 bases agree with TRBD2. The germline gives CDR1 SGHDN, CDR2 FVKESK. This CDR3 has 18 residues. Trimming took 2 bases from V and 0 from J; bases not matched to a gene: 8. CDR3 loop: CASSQRLAGGLYQETQYF. CDR3 bases: TGTGCCAGCAGCCAACGGCTAGCGGGGGGCCTGTACCAAGAGACCCAGTACTTC.

The chain recombines TRBV2 with TRBJ2-3, with 8 bases lining up with TRBD2. CDR3 length: 15 residues. V gave up 8 bases and J gave up 1 base; unmatched junction bases: 8. Per the germline V gene, CDR1 is SNHLY and CDR2 is FYNNEI. Here the CDR3 DNA reads TGTGCCAGCGGACGGGAGGGCGTTGGCACAGATACGCAGTATTTT. It translates to CASGREGVGTDTQYF.

V gene TRBV29-1 combines with J gene TRBJ2-7, with 7 nucleotides matching TRBD1. V dropped 8 bases and J dropped 5; count of bases not matched to a gene: 9. There are 12 residues in the CDR3. Germline values: CDR1 SQVTM, CDR2 ANQGSEA. The CDR3 reads CSTRTGGHEQYF. Written as DNA, the CDR3 is TGCAGCACGCGGACAGGTGGGCACGAGCAGTACTTC.

The rearrangement uses TRBV30 and TRBJ2-5; D is ambiguous. The CDR3 has 10 amino acids. Between the trimmed V and J ends, which lost 4 bases and 5 bases, there was a span of 5 bases. Germline V lookup: CDR1 GTSNPN, CDR2 SVGIG (reference sequence). The CDR3 DNA reads as TGTGCCTGGAACCGGGAGACCCAGTACTTC. This sequence encodes CAWNRETQYF.

This chain connects TRBV3-1 (or the pseudogene TRBV3-2) to TRBJ1-5, with a tentative D call TRBD1 (6 bases). This CDR3 has 13 amino acids. Trimming left V 6 bases short and J 4 bases short, with 10 bases between. Germline assignment: CDR1 LGHDT and CDR2 YNNKEL (reference sequence). For the CDR3, the DNA is TGTGCCAGCAGTCGGACAGAGAATCAGCCCCAGCATTTT. Protein: CASSRTENQPQHF.

V is TRBV11-3 and J is TRBJ2-1, with 10 bases identical to TRBD2. CDR3 size: 15 residues. Losses at the gene ends were 5 bases for V and 5 bases for J; bases not matched to a gene: 6. Looked up from germline, CDR1 is SGHNT and CDR2 is YENEEA. The DNA of the CDR3 is TGTGCCAGCAGCGTAACTAGCGGGATTAACAATGAGCAGTTCTTC. Residues: CASSVTSGINNEQFF.

The chain is built from TRBV7-6 and TRBJ1-1; no definite D call. The CDR3 covers 15 residues. Germline V CDR1 and CDR2: SGHVS, FNYEAQ. Trimming pared 1 base from V and 4 bases from J, leaving 13 bases between. The CDR3 bases are TGTGCCAGCAGCTTAGTTCTGGGAGTAAGCACTGAAGCTTTCTTT. It translates to CASSLVLGVSTEAFF. The full variable domain, in which reference TRBV7-6 and TRBJ1-1 provide the parts outside the CDR3, is GAGVSQSPRYKVTKRGQDVALRCDPISGHVSLYWYRQALGQGPEFLTYFNYEAQQDKSGLPNDRFSAERPEGSISTLTIQRTEQRDSAMYRCASSLVLGVSTEAFFGQGTRLTVV.

The gene calls are TRBV15 and TRBJ2-3, with 9 positions matching TRBD2. This CDR3 contains 16 residues. Per germline, CDR1 LNHNV and CDR2 YYDKDF (reference sequence). V lost 3 bases, J lost 0 bases, and 4 bases stayed unmatched. The CDR3 here is CATSSPLAGSTDTQYF. The CDR3 DNA reads as TGTGCCACCAGCAGCCCCCTAGCGGGGAGCACAGATACGCAGTATTTT.

The rearrangement links TRBV27 to TRBJ2-1, with D tentatively TRBD2 (6 bases). This CDR3 has 15 residues. Trimming pared 1 base from V and 5 bases from J, leaving 12 bases between. From germline, CDR1 is MNHEY and CDR2 SMNVEV (reference sequence). The CDR3 here is CASSLLAWGDNEQFF. CDR3 in DNA: TGTGCCAGCAGTTTATTGGCTTGGGGGGACAATGAGCAGTTCTTC.

The V gene is TRBV2, the J gene TRBJ2-1; 12 nucleotides line up with TRBD2. The CDR3 totals 14 residues. Germline CDR1 SNHLY, CDR2 FYNNEI. V trimming: 7 bases; J trimming: 4 bases; junction bases outside the gene matches: 2. The chain's CDR3 is CASTGLAGYNEQFF. DNA of the CDR3: TGTGCCAGCACCGGACTAGCGGGATACAATGAGCAGTTCTTC.

The rearrangement joins TRBV12-5 to TRBJ1-1; 7 bases are shared with TRBD1. The CDR3 spans 13 residues. Germline CDR1 and CDR2: LGHNT and FRNRAP. Trimming removed 6 bases from V and 1 base from J; junction bases left unmatched: 2. The CDR3 protein is CASGYRGNTEAFF. The CDR3 DNA follows: TGTGCTAGTGGGTACAGGGGGAACACTGAAGCTTTCTTT.

This clone has only one observation. V and J are TRBV18 and TRBJ1-1; possibly TRBD1 for D (5 bases). The CDR3 has 13 residues. V gave up 3 bases and J gave up 5 bases, with 10 bases separating them. CDR1 and CDR2 (germline): KGHSH, LQKENI. The CDR3 DNA sequence: TGTGCCAGCTCACCTGAGAGGACAACTGAAGCTTTCTTT. Translation gives CASSPERTTEAFF. Using reference TRBV18 and TRBJ1-1 for the parts outside the CDR3, the full variable domain is NAGVMQNPRHLVRRRGQEARLRCSPMKGHSHVYWYRQLPEEGLKFMVYLQKENIIDESGMPKERFSAEFPKEGPSILRIQQVVRGDSAAYFCASSPERTTEAFFGQGTRLTVV.

To note about this clone: Its ends do not fully match the called genes, so a read error is possible. V gene TRBV11-2 combines with J gene TRBJ1-1, with D unclear. This CDR3 is 15 amino acids long. Germline V gene data show CDR1 as SGHAT and CDR2 as FQNNGV. The CDR3 loop is CASSPDRGVGSKMVF. The DNA of the CDR3 is TGTGCCAGCAGCCCAGATCGGGGTGTGGGATCCAAGATGGTCTTT.

The V gene is TRBV10-3, the J gene TRBJ2-2; TRBD2 agrees at 13 bases. This CDR3 has 16 residues. Germline V CDR1 and CDR2: ENHRY, SYGVKD. V shed 4 bases and J 4 bases; nucleotides not matched to a gene: 3. The CDR3 loop is CAISGGLAGTTGELFF. CDR3 nucleotide sequence: TGTGCCATCAGTGGGGGACTAGCGGGAACCACCGGGGAGCTGTTTTTT.

This CDR3 reads CASSLLAGNTGELFF. The CDR3 nucleotides are TGCGCCAGCAGTCTACTAGCGGGGAACACCGGGGAGCTGTTTTTT. The chain carries TRBV10-1 and TRBJ2-2; 9 bases line up with TRBD2. Germline-derived CDR1 and CDR2 are WNHNN and SYGVQD (reference sequence). The ends lost 5 bases at V and 1 base at J; junction bases unmatched: 2. This CDR3 region has 15 residues.